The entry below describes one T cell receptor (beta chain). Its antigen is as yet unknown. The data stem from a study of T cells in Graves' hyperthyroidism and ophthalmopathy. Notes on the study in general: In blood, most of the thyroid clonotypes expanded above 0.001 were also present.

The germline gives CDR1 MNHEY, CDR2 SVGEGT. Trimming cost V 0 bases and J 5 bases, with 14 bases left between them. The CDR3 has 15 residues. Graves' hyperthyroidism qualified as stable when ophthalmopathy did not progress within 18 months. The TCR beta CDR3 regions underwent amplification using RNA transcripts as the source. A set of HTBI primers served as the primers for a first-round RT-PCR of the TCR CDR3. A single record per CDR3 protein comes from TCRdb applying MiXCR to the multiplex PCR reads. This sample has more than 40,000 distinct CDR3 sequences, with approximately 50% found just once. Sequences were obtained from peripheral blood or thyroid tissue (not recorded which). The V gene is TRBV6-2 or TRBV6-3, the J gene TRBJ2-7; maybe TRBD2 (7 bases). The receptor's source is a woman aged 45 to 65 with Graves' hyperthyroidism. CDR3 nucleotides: TGTGCCAGCAGTTACTCGGAAGGGGGGGGCGACGAGCAGTACTTC. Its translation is CASSYSEGGGDEQYF.